Below are 13 T cell receptor beta chains sequenced from a single sample in a study of T cell responses to AZD1222 COVID-19 vaccine. Libraries were prepared by immunoSEQ multiplex PCR; TCRdb keeps only in-frame clonotypes and omits some of them. Of more than 95,000 clones in the sample, 80% to 90% were seen once. The input for sequencing was peripheral blood, taken on day 0 of AZD1222 vaccination. The receptors were gathered from an adult in good health.

The V call is TRBV19, the J call TRBJ2-5; TRBD1 or TRBD2 may be the D gene (5 bases each). V lost 7 bases to trimming and J lost 5 bases, with 17 bases between them. Germline CDR1 and CDR2: LNHDA and SQIVND (reference sequence). The CDR3 sequence is 14 residues long. This chain's CDR3 is CASTAGTLGETQYF. CDR3 nucleotides: TGTGCCAGTACCGCCGGGACCCTAGGGGAGACCCAGTACTTC.

The V call is TRBV18, the J call TRBJ1-2, with 8 bases lining up with TRBD1. Germline trimming cut 0 bases from V and 4 bases from J; bases unmatched to any gene: 7. This CDR3 is 16 amino acids long. CDR1 is KGHSH, CDR2 LQKENI, per germline. The CDR3, as DNA: TGTGCCAGCTCACCACCGACTTCGACAGGGGCCTATGGCTACACCTTC. Translating gives CASSPPTSTGAYGYTF.

The rearrangement links TRBV10-2 to TRBJ1-1; D is undetermined. The CDR3 is 11 amino acids. Germline V gene lookup returns CDR1 WSHSY and CDR2 SAAADI. Trimming stripped 4 bases from V and 5 bases from J, with 5 bases between. The CDR3 spells CASSGTTEAFF. As DNA, the CDR3 is TGCGCCAGCAGTGGGACTACTGAAGCTTTCTTT.

The chain joins TRBV6-6 to TRBJ1-2; no clear D. This CDR3 comprises 14 residues. The V gene's germline CDR1 is MNHNY and CDR2 SVGAGI (reference sequence). The V gene lost 2 bases and the J gene lost 7 bases, with 14 bases spanning the gap. CDR3 loop: CASSYLGSPIGYTF. The CDR3 nucleotides read TGTGCCAGCAGTTACCTGGGGAGCCCAATTGGCTACACCTTC.

V is TRBV9 and J is TRBJ1-1, with D possibly being TRBD1 (5 bases). The CDR3 spans 13 residues. Trimming removed 2 bases at V and 3 bases at J, with 8 bases between. Looked up from germline, CDR1 is SGDLS and CDR2 is YYNGEE. The CDR3 region is CASSVGGDTEAFF. The DNA for the CDR3 is TGTGCCAGCAGCGTTGGGGGAGACACTGAAGCTTTCTTT. Full variable domain (outside the CDR3, taken from reference TRBV9 and TRBJ1-1): DSGVTQTPKHLITATGQRVTLRCSPRSGDLSVYWYQQSLDQGLQFLIQYYNGEERAKGNILERFSAQQFPDLHSELNLSSLELGDSALYFCASSVGGDTEAFFGQGTRLTVV.

This clone showed up just a few times. The V and J genes are TRBV24-1 and TRBJ2-2, with 8 bases that match TRBD2. CDR1 is KGHDR, CDR2 SFDVKD, per germline. Trimming took 4 bases from V and 6 from J; bases not matched to a gene: 3. CDR3 length: 14 amino acids. In nucleotides, the CDR3 is TGTGCCACCAGTGACTGGACTAGCCCCGGGGAGCTGTTTTTT. This encodes CATSDWTSPGELFF.

V gene TRBV7-6 combines with J gene TRBJ2-2; D possibly corresponds to TRBD1 (6 bases). V was clipped by 5 bases and J by 9 bases, with 13 bases between them. Germline lookup yields CDR1 SGHVS and CDR2 FNYEAQ. This CDR3 has 13 amino acids. CDR3 in amino acids: CASSLNRDRELFF. The CDR3 DNA follows: TGTGCCAGCAGCCTCAACAGGGACCGGGAGCTGTTTTTT. Complete variable domain (other parts from reference TRBV7-6 and TRBJ2-2): GAGVSQSPRYKVTKRGQDVALRCDPISGHVSLYWYRQALGQGPEFLTYFNYEAQQDKSGLPNDRFSAERPEGSISTLTIQRTEQRDSAMYRCASSLNRDRELFFGEGSRLTVL.

This clone was seen just once. The V call is TRBV6-6, the J call TRBJ2-5, with D possibly called TRBD1 or TRBD2 (6 bases each). Per the germline V gene, CDR1 is MNHNY and CDR2 is SVGAGI (reference sequence). The CDR3 totals 16 residues. The V and J ends lost 5 bases and 0 bases respectively, with 16 bases between them. CDR3 in DNA: TGTGCCAGCAGTGCGGGACACTCAACGTACCAAGAGACCCAGTACTTC. This encodes CASSAGHSTYQETQYF.

This rearrangement joins TRBV24-1 to TRBJ2-7; D is unresolved. CDR3 length: 13 residues. Germline assignment: CDR1 KGHDR and CDR2 SFDVKD. V shed 4 bases and J shed 5 bases, with 11 bases lying between them. CDR3 residues: CATSERGRDEQYF. CDR3 DNA sequence: TGTGCCACCAGTGAGCGTGGACGGGACGAGCAGTACTTC.

The chain links TRBV18 to TRBJ1-2; D remains unclear. The germline V gene encodes CDR1 KGHSH and CDR2 LQKENI. V gave up 1 base and J gave up 4 bases, with 4 bases separating them. The CDR3 consists of 12 residues. The CDR3: CASSPQGYGYTF. In nucleotides, the CDR3 is TGTGCCAGCTCACCACAGGGCTATGGCTACACCTTC.

On this clone itself: Other DNA sequences in this sample translate to the same CDR3. The genes are TRBV7-9 and TRBJ1-2; possibly TRBD1 for D (5 bases). CDR3 size: 11 residues. V was trimmed by 5 bases and J by 5 bases, leaving 6 bases between them. The germline CDR1 and CDR2 sequences are SEHNR and FQNEAQ (reference sequence). The DNA for the CDR3 is TGTGCCAGCAGCCCAGGGTATGGCTACACCTTC. Residues: CASSPGYGYTF.

The CDR3 is CSVLQRDCSYF. In DNA, the CDR3 is TGCAGCGTATTACAGCGAGATTGCTCGTACTTC. The chain recombines TRBV29-1 with TRBJ2-7; unclear D gene. Trimming removed 6 bases at V and 12 bases at J, with 18 bases between. Germline V lookup: CDR1 SQVTM, CDR2 ANQGSEA. CDR3 length: 11 amino acids.

The CDR3 loop is CASSQESSGGLGKLFF. In DNA, the CDR3 is TGTGCCAGCAGCCAAGAGTCGTCAGGGGGCCTGGGGAAACTGTTTTTT. This chain joins TRBV3-1 (or the pseudogene TRBV3-2) and TRBJ1-4, with 8 bases fitting TRBD1. The CDR3 spans 16 residues. Germline V lookup: CDR1 LGHDT, CDR2 YNNKEL (reference sequence). After removal of 0 bases from V and 11 bases from J, the junction contained 11 bases not matched to a gene.